A single sample is the source of the 13 T cell receptor beta chains below, sequenced in a study of blood T cell repertoires in COVID-19. Assay used: immunoSEQ multiplex PCR; TCRdb lists only in-frame clones, some missing. This repertoire shows some 93,000 clones, approximately 83% found once; its top ten account for under 4.5%. Sample: peripheral blood. The receptor set was obtained from a man between 60 and 70 years old with acute or convalescent COVID-19.

The rearrangement uses TRBV12-5 and TRBJ1-2, with D uncertain. The CDR3 runs 16 residues. In germline, CDR1 is LGHNT, CDR2 FRNRAP. V was clipped by 6 bases and J by 4 bases, with 21 bases between them. This CDR3 is CASGSLRAVPFYGYTF. In DNA form, the CDR3 reads TGTGCTAGTGGCTCCTTGAGGGCAGTCCCCTTCTATGGCTACACCTTC.

This clone came up a few times. The V gene is TRBV7-2, the J gene TRBJ1-6; D remains unclear. Between the trimmed V and J ends, which lost 4 bases and 7 bases, there was a span of 14 bases. Per the germline V gene, CDR1 is SGHTA and CDR2 is FQGNSA. The CDR3 is 15 amino acids. This CDR3 reads CASSSDTGFNSPLHF. The CDR3 DNA reads TGTGCCAGCAGCTCGGATACGGGATTCAATTCACCCCTCCACTTT.

V is TRBV18 and J is TRBJ2-1; 12 bases match TRBD2. The CDR3 totals 14 residues. J gave up 9 bases and V 2 bases, and 2 bases lay outside the gene matches. Germline CDR1 and CDR2: KGHSH and LQKENI. The CDR3 reads CASSPELAGGEQFF. Here the CDR3 DNA reads TGTGCCAGCTCACCAGAACTAGCGGGAGGTGAGCAGTTCTTC. The full variable domain, its missing parts supplied by reference TRBV18 and TRBJ2-1, is NAGVMQNPRHLVRRRGQEARLRCSPMKGHSHVYWYRQLPEEGLKFMVYLQKENIIDESGMPKERFSAEFPKEGPSILRIQQVVRGDSAAYFCASSPELAGGEQFFGPGTRLTVL.

The chain carries TRBV5-4 and TRBJ2-7; 9 bases match TRBD1. Trimming cost V 4 bases and J 2 bases; bases outside gene matches: 7. The CDR3 runs to 15 residues. In germline, CDR1 is SGHNT, CDR2 YYREEE (reference sequence). The CDR3 loop reads CASSPTGTGPYEQYF. Here the CDR3 DNA reads TGTGCCAGCAGCCCCACCGGGACAGGGCCCTACGAGCAGTACTTC.

This clone showed up just a few times. This chain connects TRBV7-8 to TRBJ2-7, with D uncertain. From germline, CDR1 is SGHVS and CDR2 FQNEAQ. CDR3 length: 17 amino acids. Deletions cut 0 bases from V and 1 base from J, with 16 bases between. The CDR3 DNA is TGTGCCAGCAGCTTAGCTCTGGCGGCCTCACCTTCCTACGAGCAGTACTTC. Its translation is CASSLALAASPSYEQYF. The entire variable domain, with the rest obtained from reference TRBV7-8 and TRBJ2-7, is as follows: GAGVSQSPRYKVAKRGQDVALRCDPISGHVSLFWYQQALGQGPEFLTYFQNEAQLDKSGLPSDRFFAERPEGSVSTLKIQRTQQEDSAVYLCASSLALAASPSYEQYFGPGTRLTVT.

The V call is TRBV4-2, the J call TRBJ1-1; D is undetermined. Germline lookup yields CDR1 LGHNA and CDR2 YNFKEQ. The V end was cut by 0 bases, the J end by 5 bases, with 7 bases between. The CDR3 spans 13 residues. CDR3 sequence reads: CASSQDSGTEAFF. The CDR3 DNA reads TGTGCCAGCAGCCAAGATTCGGGGACTGAAGCTTTCTTT.

V and J are TRBV19 and TRBJ2-5, with 8 bases fitting TRBD2. CDR1 is LNHDA and CDR2 is SQIVND in the germline V gene (reference sequence). Losses at the gene ends were 4 bases for V and 5 bases for J; bases not matched to a gene: 15. CDR3 size: 17 residues. For the CDR3, the DNA is TGTGCCAGTAGTACCTACCTAACGGGGGGGCAATTGGAGACCCAGTACTTC. Translated: CASSTYLTGGQLETQYF. Based on the CDR3 plus reference TRBV19 and TRBJ2-5, the full variable domain is DGGITQSPKYLFRKEGQNVTLSCEQNLNHDAMYWYRQDPGQGLRLIYYSQIVNDFQKGDIAEGYSVSREKKESFPLTVTSAQKNPTAFYLCASSTYLTGGQLETQYFGPGTRLLVL.

The CDR3 nucleotides are TGTGCCAGCAGTTACGGGGGGATTTCTGCGCAGTATTTT. This gives the protein CASSYGGISAQYF. The chain recombines TRBV6-2 or TRBV6-3 with TRBJ2-3; possible D gene TRBD2, 6 bases. The CDR3 is 13 amino acids. Between the trimmed V and J ends, which lost 2 bases and 10 bases, there was a span of 13 bases. CDR1 and CDR2 from the germline V gene are MNHEY and SVGEGT.

The chain employs TRBV14 and TRBJ1-2; tentatively, D is TRBD1 (5 bases). Germline CDR1 reads SGHDN; CDR2 reads FVKESK. V was shortened by 1 base and J by 4 bases, with 16 bases between the two germline ends. This CDR3 is 16 amino acids long. The chain's CDR3 is CASSQALFPGFYGYTF. The CDR3, as DNA: TGTGCCAGCAGCCAAGCCCTTTTTCCAGGGTTCTATGGCTACACCTTC.

The chain is built from TRBV6-1 and TRBJ2-1, with 11 bases aligning to TRBD2. The CDR3 has 19 amino acids. J gave up 8 bases and V 1 base, and 16 bases lay outside the gene matches. CDR1 is MNHNS and CDR2 is SASEGT in the germline V gene. CDR3 bases: TGTGCCAGCAGTGAAGACACCCGAAGAGCTAGCGGGAGGCTGGATGAGCAGTTCTTC. It specifies CASSEDTRRASGRLDEQFF.

This rearrangement joins TRBV5-6 to TRBJ2-1, with 7 bases matching TRBD1. The CDR3 has 11 amino acids. Germline values: CDR1 SGHDT, CDR2 YYEEEE. The J segment lost 13 bases and the V segment lost 4 bases, leaving 5 bases of the junction unmatched. CDR3 sequence: CASSGRGGQFF. The CDR3 coding sequence is TGTGCCAGCAGCGGGAGAGGGGGCCAGTTCTTC.

The chain is built from TRBV7-2 and TRBJ2-3; tentative D call: TRBD2 (6 bases). This CDR3 comprises 16 residues. V lost 1 base, J lost 2 bases, and 13 bases lay in between. Germline CDR1 is SGHTA and CDR2 is FQGNSA. This chain's CDR3 is CASSLEVAEITDTQYF. The CDR3 coding sequence is TGTGCCAGCAGCTTAGAGGTAGCGGAGATCACAGATACGCAGTATTTT.

The chain couples TRBV30 to TRBJ1-5; no clear D gene. The germline V gene has CDR1 GTSNPN and CDR2 SVGIG (reference sequence). This CDR3 contains 15 residues. Trimming left V 0 bases short and J 5 bases short, with 14 bases between. CDR3 nucleotide sequence: TGTGCCTGGAGTGTACTGGCGGGCCGCGATCAGCCCCAGCATTTT. Its protein product is CAWSVLAGRDQPQHF.